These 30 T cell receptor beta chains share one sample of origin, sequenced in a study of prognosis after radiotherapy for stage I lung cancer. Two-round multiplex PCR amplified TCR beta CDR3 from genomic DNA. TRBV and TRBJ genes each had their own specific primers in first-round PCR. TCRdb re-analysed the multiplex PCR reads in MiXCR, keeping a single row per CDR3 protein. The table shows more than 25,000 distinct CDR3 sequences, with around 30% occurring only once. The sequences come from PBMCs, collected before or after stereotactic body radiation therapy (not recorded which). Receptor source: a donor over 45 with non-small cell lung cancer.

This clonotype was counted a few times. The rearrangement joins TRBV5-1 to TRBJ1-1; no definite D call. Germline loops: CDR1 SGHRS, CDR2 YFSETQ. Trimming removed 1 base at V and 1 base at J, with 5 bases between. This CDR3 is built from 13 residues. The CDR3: CASSLMQNTEAFF. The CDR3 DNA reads TGCGCCAGCAGCTTGATGCAGAACACTGAAGCTTTCTTT. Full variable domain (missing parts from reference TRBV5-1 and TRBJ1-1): KAGVTQTPRYLIKTRGQQVTLSCSPISGHRSVSWYQQTPGQGLQFLFEYFSETQRNKGNFPGRFSGRQFSNSRSEMNVSTLELGDSALYLCASSLMQNTEAFFGQGTRLTVV.

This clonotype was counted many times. The CDR3 DNA follows: TGTGCCAGCAGTGAAAGGGGGGGCACTCGGAACATTCAGTACTTC. Encoded protein: CASSERGGTRNIQYF. The chain links TRBV25-1 to TRBJ2-4; D possibly corresponds to TRBD2 (7 bases). The CDR3 is 15 residues long. Trimming stripped 2 bases from V and 7 bases from J, with 15 bases between. CDR1 is MGHDK and CDR2 is SYGVNS in the germline V gene. The complete variable domain, with remaining parts taken from reference TRBV25-1 and TRBJ2-4, reads EADIYQTPRYLVIGTGKKITLECSQTMGHDKMYWYQQDPGMELHLIHYSYGVNSTEKGDLSSESTVSRIRTEHFPLTLESARPSHTSQYLCASSERGGTRNIQYFGAGTRLSVL.

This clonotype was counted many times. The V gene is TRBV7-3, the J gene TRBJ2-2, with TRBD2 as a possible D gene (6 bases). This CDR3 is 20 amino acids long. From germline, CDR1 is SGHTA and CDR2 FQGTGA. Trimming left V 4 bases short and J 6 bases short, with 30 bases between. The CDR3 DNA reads TGTGCCAGCAGCTCTATTCCCCAGCGGCGGGACGGGCCCGACTCCGGGGAGCTGTTTTTT. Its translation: CASSSIPQRRDGPDSGELFF.

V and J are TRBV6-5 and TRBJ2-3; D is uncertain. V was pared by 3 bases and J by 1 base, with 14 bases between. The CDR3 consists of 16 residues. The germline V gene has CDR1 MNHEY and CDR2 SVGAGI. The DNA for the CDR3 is TGTGCCAGCAGTTATCCCCCTCGTGGGGGCACAGATACGCAGTATTTT. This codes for CASSYPPRGGTDTQYF.

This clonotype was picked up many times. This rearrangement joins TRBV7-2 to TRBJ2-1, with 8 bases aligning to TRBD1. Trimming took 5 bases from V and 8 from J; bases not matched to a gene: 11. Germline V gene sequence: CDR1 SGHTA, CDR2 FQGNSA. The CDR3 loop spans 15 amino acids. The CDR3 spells CASSPMRTGFDEQFF. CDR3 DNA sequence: TGTGCCAGCAGCCCCATGAGGACAGGGTTTGATGAGCAGTTCTTC.

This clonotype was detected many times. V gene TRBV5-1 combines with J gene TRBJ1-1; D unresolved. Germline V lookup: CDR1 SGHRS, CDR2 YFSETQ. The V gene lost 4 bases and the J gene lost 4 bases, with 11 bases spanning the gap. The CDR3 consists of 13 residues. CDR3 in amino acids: CASSPIVSTEAFF. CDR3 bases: TGCGCCAGCAGCCCGATAGTTTCCACTGAAGCTTTCTTT.

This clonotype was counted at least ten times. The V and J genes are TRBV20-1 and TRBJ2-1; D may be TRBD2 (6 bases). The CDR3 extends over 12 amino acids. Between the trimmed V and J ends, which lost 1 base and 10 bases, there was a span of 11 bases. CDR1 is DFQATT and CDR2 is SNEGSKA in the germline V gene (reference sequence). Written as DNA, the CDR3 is TGCAGTGCTAGAGGAGGGCGGGGCGAGCAGTTCTTC. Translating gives CSARGGRGEQFF.

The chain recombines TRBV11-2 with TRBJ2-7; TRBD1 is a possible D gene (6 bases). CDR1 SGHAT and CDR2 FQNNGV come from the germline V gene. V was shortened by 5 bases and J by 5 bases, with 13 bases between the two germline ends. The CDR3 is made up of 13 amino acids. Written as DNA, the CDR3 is TGTGCCAGCAGCATTATTGGACAGAACGAGCAGTACTTC. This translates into CASSIIGQNEQYF.

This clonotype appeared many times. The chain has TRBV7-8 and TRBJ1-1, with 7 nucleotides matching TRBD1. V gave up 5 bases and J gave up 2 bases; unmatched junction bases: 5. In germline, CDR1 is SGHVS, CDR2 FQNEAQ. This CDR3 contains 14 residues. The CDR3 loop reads CASSPGQSNTEAFF. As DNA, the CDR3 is TGTGCCAGCAGCCCGGGACAGTCAAACACTGAAGCTTTCTTT.

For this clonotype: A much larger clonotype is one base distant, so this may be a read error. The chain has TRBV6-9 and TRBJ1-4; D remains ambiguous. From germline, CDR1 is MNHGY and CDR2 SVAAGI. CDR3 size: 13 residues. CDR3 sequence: CASSYQNGEKMFF. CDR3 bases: TGTGCCAGCAGTTACCAGAATGGTGAAAAAATGTTTTTT.

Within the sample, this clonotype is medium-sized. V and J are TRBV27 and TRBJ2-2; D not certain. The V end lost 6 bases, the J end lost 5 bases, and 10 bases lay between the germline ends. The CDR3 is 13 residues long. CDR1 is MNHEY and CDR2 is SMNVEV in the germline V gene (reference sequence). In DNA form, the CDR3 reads TGTGCCAGCAGGACCCCCTTGACCGGGGAGCTGTTTTTT. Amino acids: CASRTPLTGELFF.

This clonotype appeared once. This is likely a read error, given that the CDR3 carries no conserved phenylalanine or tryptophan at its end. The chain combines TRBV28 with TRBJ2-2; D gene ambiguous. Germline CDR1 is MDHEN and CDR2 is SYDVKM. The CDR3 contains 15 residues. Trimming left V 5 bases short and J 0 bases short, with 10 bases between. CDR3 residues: CASSLTATNTGELFL. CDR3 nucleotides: TGTGCCAGCAGTCTTACCGCCACGAACACCGGGGAGCTGTTTTTG.

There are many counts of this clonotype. The CDR3 DNA reads as TGTGCCAGCAGCTCCGGACAGACTGAAGCTTTCTTT. This sequence encodes CASSSGQTEAFF. The chain combines TRBV6-1 with TRBJ1-1; tentative D call: TRBD1 (6 bases). This CDR3 is 12 amino acids long. CDR1 and CDR2 from the germline V gene are MNHNS and SASEGT. V lost 6 bases to trimming and J lost 5 bases, with 10 bases between them.

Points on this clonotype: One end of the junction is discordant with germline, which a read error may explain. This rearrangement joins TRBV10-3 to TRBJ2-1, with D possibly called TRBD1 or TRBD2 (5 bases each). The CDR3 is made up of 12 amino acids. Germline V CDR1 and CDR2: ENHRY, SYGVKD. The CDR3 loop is CAISEGWDEQFF. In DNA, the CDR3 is TGCGCCATCAGTGAGGGGTGGGATGAGCAGTTCTTC.

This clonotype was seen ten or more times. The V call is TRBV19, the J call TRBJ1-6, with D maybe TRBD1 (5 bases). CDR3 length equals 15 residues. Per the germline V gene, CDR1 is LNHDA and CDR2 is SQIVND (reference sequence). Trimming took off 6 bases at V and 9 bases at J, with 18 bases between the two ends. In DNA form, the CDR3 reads TGTGCCAGTAGCCCCGGGGTCGGGGGTCTTTCACCCCTCCACTTT. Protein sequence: CASSPGVGGLSPLHF.

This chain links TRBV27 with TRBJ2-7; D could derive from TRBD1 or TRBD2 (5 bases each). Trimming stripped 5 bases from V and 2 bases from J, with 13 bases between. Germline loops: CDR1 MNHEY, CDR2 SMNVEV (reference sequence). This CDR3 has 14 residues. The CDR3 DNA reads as TGTGCCAGCAGTACGGGACGAGACACCTACGAGCAGTACTTC. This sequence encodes CASSTGRDTYEQYF.

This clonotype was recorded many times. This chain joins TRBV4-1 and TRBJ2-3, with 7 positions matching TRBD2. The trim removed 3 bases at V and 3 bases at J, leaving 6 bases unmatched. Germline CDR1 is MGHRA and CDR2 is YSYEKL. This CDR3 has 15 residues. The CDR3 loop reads CASSQGGRGTDTQYF. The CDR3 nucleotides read TGCGCCAGCAGCCAGGGCGGGAGAGGGACAGATACGCAGTATTTT.

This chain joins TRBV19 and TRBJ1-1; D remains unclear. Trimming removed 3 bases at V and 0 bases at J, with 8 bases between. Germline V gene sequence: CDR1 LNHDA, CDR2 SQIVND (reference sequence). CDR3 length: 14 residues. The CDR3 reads CASSIPGLNTEAFF. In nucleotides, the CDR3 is TGTGCCAGTAGTATTCCAGGCCTGAACACTGAAGCTTTCTTT.

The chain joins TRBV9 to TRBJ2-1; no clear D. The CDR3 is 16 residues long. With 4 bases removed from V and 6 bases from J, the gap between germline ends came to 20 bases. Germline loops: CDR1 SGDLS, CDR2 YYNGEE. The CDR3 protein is CASSLEQFTRSNEQFF. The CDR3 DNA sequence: TGTGCCAGCAGCTTGGAACAGTTCACCCGGAGCAATGAGCAGTTCTTC.

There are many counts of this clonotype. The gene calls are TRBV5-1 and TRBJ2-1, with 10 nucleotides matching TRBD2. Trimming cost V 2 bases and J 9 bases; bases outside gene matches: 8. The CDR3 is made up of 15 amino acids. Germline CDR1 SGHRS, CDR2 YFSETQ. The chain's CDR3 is CASSFTSGKNGEQFF. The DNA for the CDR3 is TGCGCCAGCAGCTTTACTAGCGGGAAGAACGGTGAGCAGTTCTTC.

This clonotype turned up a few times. In nucleotides, the CDR3 is TGTGCCAGCAGCTGGGGCCCTGGCAGCTCATATGGCTACACCTTC. Translated: CASSWGPGSSYGYTF. V usage is TRBV6-2 or TRBV6-3 and J usage is TRBJ1-2, with a tentative D call TRBD1 (5 bases). Between the trimmed V and J ends, which lost 6 bases and 5 bases, there was a span of 19 bases. Germline V CDR1 and CDR2: MNHEY, SVGEGT. This CDR3 contains 15 residues.

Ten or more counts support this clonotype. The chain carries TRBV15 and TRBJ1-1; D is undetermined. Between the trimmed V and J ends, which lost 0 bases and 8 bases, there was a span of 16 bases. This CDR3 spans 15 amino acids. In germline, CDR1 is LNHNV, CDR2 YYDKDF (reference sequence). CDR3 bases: TGTGCCACCAGCAGAGATTTCGCCGACAAACCAGAAGCTTTCTTT. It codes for CATSRDFADKPEAFF.

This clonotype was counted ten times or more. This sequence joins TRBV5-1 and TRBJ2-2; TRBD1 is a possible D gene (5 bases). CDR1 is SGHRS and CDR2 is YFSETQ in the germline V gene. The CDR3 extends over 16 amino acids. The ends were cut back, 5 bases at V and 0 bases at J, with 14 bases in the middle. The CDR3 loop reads CASSRLDTTNTGELFF. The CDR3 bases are TGCGCCAGCAGTCGGCTGGACACTACGAACACCGGGGAGCTGTTTTTT.

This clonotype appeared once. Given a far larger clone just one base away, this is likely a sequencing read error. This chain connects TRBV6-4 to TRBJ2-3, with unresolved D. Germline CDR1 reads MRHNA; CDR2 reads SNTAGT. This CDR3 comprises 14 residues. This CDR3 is CASSAGPGTDTKYF. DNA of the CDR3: TGTGCCAGCAGTGCCGGACCCGGCACAGATACGAAGTATTTT.

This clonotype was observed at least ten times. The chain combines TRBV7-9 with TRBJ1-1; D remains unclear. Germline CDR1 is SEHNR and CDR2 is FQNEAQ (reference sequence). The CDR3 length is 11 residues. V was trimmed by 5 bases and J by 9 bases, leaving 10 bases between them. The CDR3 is CASSLGQKAFF. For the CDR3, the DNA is TGTGCCAGCAGCCTAGGGCAGAAAGCTTTCTTT.

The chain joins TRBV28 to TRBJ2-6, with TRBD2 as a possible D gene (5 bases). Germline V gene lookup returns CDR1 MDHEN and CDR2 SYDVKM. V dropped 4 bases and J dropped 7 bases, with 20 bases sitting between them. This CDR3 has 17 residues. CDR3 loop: CASSSPWVAGGANVLTF. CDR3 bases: TGTGCCAGCAGTTCCCCCTGGGTGGCGGGTGGTGCCAACGTCCTGACTTTC.

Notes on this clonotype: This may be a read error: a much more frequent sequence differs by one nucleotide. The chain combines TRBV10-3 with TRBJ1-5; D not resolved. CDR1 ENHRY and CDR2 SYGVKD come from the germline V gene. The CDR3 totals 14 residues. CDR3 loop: CAISETAGNHPQHF. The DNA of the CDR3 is TGTGCCATCAGTGAGACAGCGGGCAATCATCCCCAGCATTTT.

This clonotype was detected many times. The CDR3 nucleotides are TGTGCCAGTAGCGCAGAGGGGCGAGGCTACGAGCAGTACTTC. Translation gives CASSAEGRGYEQYF. This chain links TRBV19 with TRBJ2-7; tentatively, D is TRBD1 or TRBD2 (5 bases each). The CDR3 covers 14 residues. Germline-derived CDR1 and CDR2 are LNHDA and SQIVND (reference sequence). V lost 6 bases and J 3 bases, leaving 15 bases between the germline ends.

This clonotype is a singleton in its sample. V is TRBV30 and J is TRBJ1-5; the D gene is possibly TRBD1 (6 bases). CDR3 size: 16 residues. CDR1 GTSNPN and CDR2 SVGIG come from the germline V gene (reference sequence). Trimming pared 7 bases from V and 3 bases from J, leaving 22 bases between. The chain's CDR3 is CAYRGRGRVFNQPQHF. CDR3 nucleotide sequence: TGTGCCTACCGGGGCAGGGGACGCGTGTTCAATCAGCCCCAGCATTTT.

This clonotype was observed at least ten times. For the CDR3, the DNA is TGTGCCAGCAGTTTAAGTCAGGGTCGTTCACCCCTCCACTTT. Its translation: CASSLSQGRSPLHF. J is TRBJ1-6 and V is TRBV28; possibly TRBD1 for D (5 bases). The CDR3 consists of 14 residues. V was shortened by 2 bases and J by 9 bases, with 11 bases between the two germline ends. The V gene's germline CDR1 is MDHEN and CDR2 SYDVKM.